This entry concerns a single T cell receptor beta chain. The antigen is unknown. This specimen belongs to a study of shared clonotypes between healthy human individuals. Study-level results: It was observed that roughly 5.5% of naive CD4 clonotypes were shared across a handful of donors.

Original processing notes: Junction-only immunoSEQ data arrived without quality scores, meaning filtering differed. Only in-frame clones appear in the TCRdb table, and some are missing; sequencing was by immunoSEQ multiplex PCR. The V and J calls and clone size are taken from that table; D and trimming were inferred from the DNA. In the table there are about 2,200,000 clones, roughly 91% of which are singletons. Trimming stripped 0 bases from V and 2 bases from J, with 13 bases between. Germline loops: CDR1 SEHNR, CDR2 FQNEAQ (reference sequence). The CDR3 is 16 residues long. Naive CD8 cells lacked CD45RO and underwent positive selection for CCR7, leaving out terminally differentiated effector memory CD45RA+ cells.

The source material was naive CD8+ T cells from PBMCs. This receptor was identified in a man between 18 and 35 years old in good health. Some clones in this sample may be carry-over from other donors' samples. V is TRBV7-9 and J is TRBJ1-2, with a tentative D call TRBD1 (6 bases). The CDR3 is CASSLAVGQGNYGYTF. CDR3 in DNA: TGTGCCAGCAGCTTAGCTGTGGGGCAGGGGAACTATGGCTACACCTTC.